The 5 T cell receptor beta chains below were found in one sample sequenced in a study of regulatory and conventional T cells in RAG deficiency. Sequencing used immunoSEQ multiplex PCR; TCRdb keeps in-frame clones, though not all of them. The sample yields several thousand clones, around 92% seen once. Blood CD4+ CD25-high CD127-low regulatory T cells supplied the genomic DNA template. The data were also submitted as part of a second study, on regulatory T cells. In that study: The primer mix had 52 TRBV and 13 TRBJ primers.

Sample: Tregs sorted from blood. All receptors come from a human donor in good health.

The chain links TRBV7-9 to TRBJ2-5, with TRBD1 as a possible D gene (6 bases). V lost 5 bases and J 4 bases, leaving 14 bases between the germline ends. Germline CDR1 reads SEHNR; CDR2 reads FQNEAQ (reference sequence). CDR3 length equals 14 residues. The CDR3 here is CASSNVGARETQYF. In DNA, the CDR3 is TGTGCCAGCAGCAATGTGGGGGCGAGAGAGACCCAGTACTTC.

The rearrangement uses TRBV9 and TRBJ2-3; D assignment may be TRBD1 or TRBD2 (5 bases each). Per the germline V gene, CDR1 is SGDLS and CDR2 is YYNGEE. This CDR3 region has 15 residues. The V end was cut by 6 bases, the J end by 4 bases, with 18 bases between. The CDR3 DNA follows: TGTGCCAGCACTAACCGGGCTAGCAGGGCAGATACGCAGTATTTT. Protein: CASTNRASRADTQYF.

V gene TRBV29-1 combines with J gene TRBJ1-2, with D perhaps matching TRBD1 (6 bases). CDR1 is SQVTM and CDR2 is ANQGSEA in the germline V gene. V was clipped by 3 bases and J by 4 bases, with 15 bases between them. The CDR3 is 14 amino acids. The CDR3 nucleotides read TGCAGCGTTGATGGGTCCCAAGGGGGCTATGGCTACACCTTC. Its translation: CSVDGSQGGYGYTF.

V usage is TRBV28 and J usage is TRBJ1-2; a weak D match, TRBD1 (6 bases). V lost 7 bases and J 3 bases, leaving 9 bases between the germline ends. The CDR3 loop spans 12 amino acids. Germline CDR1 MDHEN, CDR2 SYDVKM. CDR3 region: CASTSGDYGYTF. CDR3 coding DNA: TGTGCCAGCACCTCAGGGGACTATGGCTACACCTTC.

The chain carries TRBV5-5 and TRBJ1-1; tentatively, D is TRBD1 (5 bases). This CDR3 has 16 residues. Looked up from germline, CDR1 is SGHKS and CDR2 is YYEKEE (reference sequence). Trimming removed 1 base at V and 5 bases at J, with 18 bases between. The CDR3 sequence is CASSLRWGTGETEAFF. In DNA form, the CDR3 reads TGTGCCAGCAGCTTGAGATGGGGCACAGGTGAGACTGAAGCTTTCTTT.